The next 23 T cell receptor beta chains were all read from a single sample in a study of T cell responses to AZD1222 COVID-19 vaccine (dated by TCRdb to about 2021). The time point label of this sample denotes: baseline before first vaccination. Library preparation employed the immunoSEQ multiplex PCR assay. TCRdb retrieved this table from immuneACCESS and kept in-frame rearrangements only. Not all clones are present; in checked studies, unresolved V genes account for under half, and no reason is known for the remainder. The sample profile shows under 150,000 clones; more than 75% of them were found once. The top ten constitute 5.2% of the sample. The sequenced sample was peripheral blood, obtained on day 0 of AZD1222 vaccination. These receptors came from an adult in good health.

This chain connects TRBV11-3 to TRBJ2-3, with D possibly being TRBD1 or TRBD2 (6 bases each). V dropped 5 bases and J dropped 5 bases, with 17 bases sitting between them. The length of the CDR3 is 15 residues. CDR1 and CDR2 (germline): SGHNT, YENEEA. The CDR3 protein is CASSLGGGPGDTQYF. Here the CDR3 DNA reads TGTGCCAGCAGCCTCGGTGGGGGGCCAGGAGATACGCAGTATTTT.

The rearrangement uses TRBV19 and TRBJ1-5; possible D gene TRBD1, 6 bases. The CDR3 contains 15 residues. Germline V gene data show CDR1 as LNHDA and CDR2 as SQIVND (reference sequence). V was trimmed by 7 bases and J by 0 bases, leaving 13 bases between them. The CDR3 coding sequence is TGTGCCAGTACCTTAACAGGGAATAGCAATCAGCCCCAGCATTTT. Translated: CASTLTGNSNQPQHF. The full variable domain, completed using reference TRBV19 and TRBJ1-5, is DGGITQSPKYLFRKEGQNVTLSCEQNLNHDAMYWYRQDPGQGLRLIYYSQIVNDFQKGDIAEGYSVSREKKESFPLTVTSAQKNPTAFYLCASTLTGNSNQPQHFGDGTRLSIL.

The V call is TRBV19, the J call TRBJ1-3; D is uncertain. This CDR3 comprises 17 residues. Germline assignment: CDR1 LNHDA and CDR2 SQIVND (reference sequence). Trimming pared 3 bases from V and 2 bases from J, leaving 17 bases between. CDR3 DNA sequence: TGTGCCAGTAGTATCATCGGGATGGTGGGAGCTGGAAACACCATATATTTT. This encodes CASSIIGMVGAGNTIYF.

V is TRBV5-4 and J is TRBJ2-5; 8 bases line up with TRBD1. The CDR3 runs 14 residues. The V gene end was trimmed by 2 bases and the J gene end by 5 bases; junction bases not matched to a gene: 5. The germline V gene has CDR1 SGHNT and CDR2 YYREEE (reference sequence). The CDR3 protein is CASSFQGAGETQYF. CDR3 DNA sequence: TGTGCCAGCAGCTTTCAGGGGGCAGGCGAGACCCAGTACTTC.

This chain joins TRBV4-1 and TRBJ1-2, with TRBD1 as a possible D gene (5 bases). The length of the CDR3 is 14 residues. Germline-derived CDR1 and CDR2 are MGHRA and YSYEKL. Trimming removed 3 bases from V and 1 base from J, with 9 bases in between. The CDR3 spells CASSQGRYNYGYTF. For the CDR3, the DNA is TGCGCCAGCAGCCAGGGACGCTATAACTATGGCTACACCTTC.

The CDR3 reads CARSFTYTGELFF. The CDR3 DNA sequence: TGTGCCAGGTCCTTTACCTACACCGGGGAGCTGTTTTTT. The chain links TRBV2 to TRBJ2-2; no clear D. Germline values: CDR1 SNHLY, CDR2 FYNNEI. Trimming removed 9 bases at V and 3 bases at J, with 11 bases between. The CDR3 is 13 amino acids.

This sequence joins TRBV7-2 and TRBJ1-2; a possible D gene is TRBD1 (5 bases). Germline CDR1 reads SGHTA; CDR2 reads FQGNSA. The CDR3 sequence is 14 residues long. Between the trimmed V and J ends, which lost 0 bases and 2 bases, there was a span of 7 bases. The CDR3 region is CASSLARTNYGYTF. The CDR3 nucleotides read TGTGCCAGCAGCTTAGCGCGGACAAACTATGGCTACACCTTC.

The V gene is TRBV7-3, the J gene TRBJ1-2, with 9 positions matching TRBD1. Trimming removed 2 bases from V and 8 bases from J; junction bases left unmatched: 3. Germline V CDR1 and CDR2: SGHTA, FQGTGA. The CDR3 totals 13 residues. CDR3 sequence: CASSLGDREGYTF. CDR3 in DNA: TGTGCCAGCAGCTTAGGGGACAGGGAAGGCTACACCTTC. The variable domain in full, with the rest retrieved from reference TRBV7-3 and TRBJ1-2, is GAGVSQTPSNKVTEKGKYVELRCDPISGHTALYWYRQSLGQGPEFLIYFQGTGAADDSGLPNDRFFAVRPEGSVSTLKIQRTERGDSAVYLCASSLGDREGYTFGSGTRLTVV.

V is TRBV5-1 and J is TRBJ2-1; possibly TRBD1 for D (5 bases). Germline CDR1 is SGHRS and CDR2 is YFSETQ. V lost 0 bases, J lost 9 bases, and 16 bases lay in between. The CDR3 totals 15 residues. The CDR3 spells CASSLEGQMEGEQFF. In DNA, the CDR3 is TGCGCCAGCAGCTTGGAGGGGCAGATGGAAGGTGAGCAGTTCTTC.

This clone was recorded once. This rearrangement joins TRBV4-1 to TRBJ1-5; D remains unclear. CDR3 length: 17 residues. Trimming took off 3 bases at V and 0 bases at J, with 15 bases between the two ends. Germline V CDR1 and CDR2: MGHRA, YSYEKL. CDR3 protein: CASSQRGTFDSNQPQHF. The CDR3 nucleotides read TGCGCCAGCAGCCAGAGAGGCACGTTCGATAGCAATCAGCCCCAGCATTTT.

Note on this clone: Mismatch with germline at one junction end may stem from a read error. The rearrangement links TRBV5-1 to TRBJ2-7; TRBD2 matches at 8 bases. Germline CDR1 and CDR2: SGHRS and YFSETQ. The CDR3 totals 15 residues. The CDR3 region has the DNA TGCGCCCGCAGCTCGGGGGGGGGCTTCTCCTACGAGCAGTACTTC. Residues: CARSSGGGFSYEQYF. Looking up the rest from reference TRBV5-1 and TRBJ2-7 gives the full variable domain: KAGVTQTPRYLIKTRGQQVTLSCSPISGHRSVSWYQQTPGQGLQFLFEYFSETQRNKGNFPGRFSGRQFSNSRSEMNVSTLELGDSALYLCARSSGGGFSYEQYFGPGTRLTVT.

This clone was recorded once. The V and J genes are TRBV27 and TRBJ1-5, with 7 bases identical to TRBD1. CDR1 is MNHEY, CDR2 SMNVEV, per germline (reference sequence). This CDR3 is built from 15 residues. J lost 0 bases, V lost 6 bases, and 5 bases had no gene match. The DNA of the CDR3 is TGTGCCAGCAGACAGGGGATTTATAGCAATCAGCCCCAGCATTTT. As protein: CASRQGIYSNQPQHF.

The chain employs TRBV3-1 (or the pseudogene TRBV3-2) and TRBJ2-1; D is possibly TRBD1 or TRBD2 (5 bases each). The CDR3 totals 15 residues. Per the germline V gene, CDR1 is LGHDT and CDR2 is YNNKEL (reference sequence). V gave up 5 bases and J gave up 2 bases, with 13 bases separating them. CDR3: CASSRRDGAYNEQFF. Here the CDR3 DNA reads TGTGCCAGCAGCAGACGGGACGGCGCCTACAATGAGCAGTTCTTC.

The chain employs TRBV29-1 and TRBJ2-5; 9 bases are shared with TRBD2. The ends lost 5 bases at V and 0 bases at J; junction bases unmatched: 4. CDR1 and CDR2 (germline): SQVTM, ANQGSEA. The CDR3 sequence is 14 residues long. CDR3 DNA sequence: TGCAGCGTTCACCGACTAGCGGACCAAGAGACCCAGTACTTC. Amino acid sequence: CSVHRLADQETQYF.

CDR3 nucleotides: TGTGCCAGCAGCCGCCGGGAGGGAAACTGGAATGAGCAGTTCTTC. As protein: CASSRREGNWNEQFF. This chain uses TRBV4-2 with TRBJ2-1; 8 nucleotides agree with TRBD2. There are 15 residues in the CDR3. The J segment lost 7 bases and the V segment lost 4 bases, leaving 9 bases of the junction unmatched. Germline loops: CDR1 LGHNA, CDR2 YNFKEQ.

The V gene is TRBV2, the J gene TRBJ2-7; no clear D. Germline V gives CDR1 SNHLY, CDR2 FYNNEI. Trimming shortened V by 8 bases and J by 6 bases, and 17 bases separated the two germline ends. The CDR3 is 13 amino acids. CDR3 bases: TGTGCCAGCTCGAAGGAAAGGGAACGCGAGCAGTACTTC. This sequence encodes CASSKEREREQYF.

V usage is TRBV7-9 and J usage is TRBJ1-2, with D possibly being TRBD1 (6 bases). Looked up from germline, CDR1 is SEHNR and CDR2 is FQNEAQ (reference sequence). The CDR3 consists of 13 residues. V was trimmed by 1 base and J by 9 bases, leaving 12 bases between them. The CDR3 DNA reads TGTGCCAGCAGCTTAGTGGGGGCCTTCAGCTACACCTTC. It yields the protein CASSLVGAFSYTF.

The V call is TRBV18, the J call TRBJ1-5; no firm D call. CDR3 size: 15 residues. Trimming shortened V by 6 bases and J by 0 bases, and 12 bases separated the two germline ends. Germline assignment: CDR1 KGHSH and CDR2 LQKENI. CDR3 bases: TGTGCCAGCTCCCTCCTCGGGAATAGCAATCAGCCCCAGCATTTT. It encodes CASSLLGNSNQPQHF. Filled out from reference TRBV18 and TRBJ1-5, the complete variable domain reads NAGVMQNPRHLVRRRGQEARLRCSPMKGHSHVYWYRQLPEEGLKFMVYLQKENIIDESGMPKERFSAEFPKEGPSILRIQQVVRGDSAAYFCASSLLGNSNQPQHFGDGTRLSIL.

The rearrangement joins TRBV2 to TRBJ2-1, with a weak D call TRBD2 (7 bases). CDR3 length equals 14 residues. The V gene's germline CDR1 is SNHLY and CDR2 FYNNEI. The ends were cut back, 7 bases at V and 0 bases at J, with 10 bases in the middle. CDR3 sequence reads: CASKGGSSYNEQFF. In DNA, the CDR3 is TGTGCCAGCAAGGGGGGGAGCTCCTACAATGAGCAGTTCTTC.

The J gene is TRBJ2-1, the V gene TRBV11-3, with 10 bases that match TRBD2. J lost 9 bases, V lost 5 bases, and 16 bases had no gene match. Looked up from germline, CDR1 is SGHNT and CDR2 is YENEEA. This CDR3 is 17 amino acids long. The CDR3 bases are TGTGCCAGCAGCCTAGCCCCGACTAGCGGGCAAATTGTTGAGCAGTTCTTC. It encodes CASSLAPTSGQIVEQFF.

This clone was counted a single time. Other DNA sequences in the same sample also yield this CDR3. The chain recombines TRBV18 with TRBJ1-1; D is possibly TRBD1 (5 bases). Trimming stripped 6 bases from V and 3 bases from J, with 14 bases between. Germline CDR1 KGHSH, CDR2 LQKENI. This CDR3 contains 14 residues. The chain's CDR3 is CASSQLAGDTEAFF. The CDR3 DNA sequence: TGTGCCAGCTCCCAGCTTGCGGGGGACACTGAAGCTTTCTTT.

The chain couples TRBV7-2 to TRBJ1-3, with 10 bases fitting TRBD1. The CDR3 runs to 17 residues. The trim removed 2 bases at V and 4 bases at J, leaving 8 bases unmatched. Germline-derived CDR1 and CDR2 are SGHTA and FQGNSA. CDR3 protein: CASSLTGQGQGGNTIYF. CDR3 nucleotide sequence: TGTGCCAGCAGCTTAACGGGCCAGGGACAGGGGGGAAACACCATATATTTT.

The chain employs TRBV6-4 and TRBJ2-2; 8 bases map to TRBD2. V trimming: 6 bases; J trimming: 3 bases; junction bases outside the gene matches: 6. Germline CDR1 is MRHNA and CDR2 is SNTAGT. The CDR3 runs 15 residues. CDR3 residues: CASSLSGMHTGELFF. CDR3 nucleotide sequence: TGTGCCAGCAGCCTTAGCGGGATGCACACCGGGGAGCTGTTTTTT.